These 13 T cell receptor beta chains came from one sample sequenced in a study of shared clonotypes between healthy human individuals. Some clones are missing from TCRdb's copy, which holds only in-frame ones; the method was immunoSEQ multiplex PCR. The data contain about 1.1 million clones, approximately 77% of them singletons. Sequencing was performed on memory CD4+ T cells from PBMCs. As for subset: CD45RA-negative fraction. Receptors were obtained from a man aged 18 to 30 in good health. Some clones in this sample may be carry-over from other donors' samples.

In this sample, this clone turned up once. The genes are TRBV7-2 and TRBJ2-3, with D unclear. This CDR3 has 12 residues. Germline V gives CDR1 SGHTA, CDR2 FQGNSA. Trimming stripped 5 bases from V and 6 bases from J, with 9 bases between. The CDR3 DNA reads TGTGCCAGCAGCCCTTCCCTCGATACGCAGTATTTT. As protein: CASSPSLDTQYF.

The chain recombines TRBV28 with TRBJ2-1; TRBD2 aligns across 11 bases. This CDR3 is 15 amino acids long. CDR1 is MDHEN and CDR2 is SYDVKM in the germline V gene. Trimming at V came to 3 bases and at J to 5 bases, leaving 3 bases not matched to a gene. The CDR3 coding sequence is TGTGCCAGCAGTTTCTCTAGCGGGAGGAACAATGAGCAGTTCTTC. Residues: CASSFSSGRNNEQFF.

This chain connects TRBV6-5 to TRBJ2-3; the D is unclear. Germline-derived CDR1 and CDR2 are MNHEY and SVGAGI. V was trimmed by 5 bases and J by 2 bases, leaving 8 bases between them. This CDR3 has 13 residues. The CDR3 loop is CASSSAYTDTQYF. For the CDR3, the DNA is TGTGCCAGCAGTAGTGCGTACACAGATACGCAGTATTTT.

The chain links TRBV18 to TRBJ2-7; D is unresolved. The V end was cut by 1 base, the J end by 5 bases, with 27 bases between. This CDR3 is 19 amino acids long. CDR1 and CDR2 from the germline V gene are KGHSH and LQKENI. The CDR3 DNA reads as TGTGCCAGCTCACCACGTTCTCTTCAGGAGTGGAAAGGAGCGAACGAGCAGTACTTC. As protein: CASSPRSLQEWKGANEQYF.

Only a few counts were recorded for this clone. The J gene is TRBJ1-1, the V gene TRBV28; D unclear. Germline V CDR1 and CDR2: MDHEN, SYDVKM. The CDR3 runs to 15 residues. Trimming stripped 6 bases from V and 3 bases from J, with 17 bases between. This chain's CDR3 is CASRSGADGDTEAFF. CDR3 bases: TGTGCCAGCAGATCGGGCGCCGATGGGGACACTGAAGCTTTCTTT.

The V and J genes are TRBV5-1 and TRBJ1-2; 7 nucleotides agree with TRBD1. Germline lookup yields CDR1 SGHRS and CDR2 YFSETQ. V dropped 4 bases and J dropped 4; count of bases not matched to a gene: 10. The length of the CDR3 is 15 residues. CDR3 region: CASSARQGGGYGYTF. The CDR3 DNA sequence: TGCGCCAGCAGCGCACGACAGGGCGGCGGCTATGGCTACACCTTC.

This chain joins TRBV11-3 and TRBJ2-3; 9 nucleotides match TRBD2. Losses at the gene ends were 5 bases for V and 1 base for J; bases not matched to a gene: 7. The CDR3 is 16 amino acids. Germline V gene data show CDR1 as SGHNT and CDR2 as YENEEA. The CDR3 spells CASSPGGGRGTDTQYF. CDR3 in DNA: TGTGCCAGCAGCCCAGGAGGCGGGAGGGGCACAGATACGCAGTATTTT.

Comment on this clone: The same CDR3 is also encoded by other DNA sequences in this sample. The chain couples TRBV7-9 to TRBJ1-2, with 10 bases lining up with TRBD1. With V trimmed by 1 base and J by 2 bases, 1 base remained unmatched. The CDR3 is made up of 15 amino acids. Germline lookup yields CDR1 SEHNR and CDR2 FQNEAQ (reference sequence). The CDR3 loop reads CASSLGQGANYGYTF. The CDR3 DNA is TGTGCCAGCAGCTTAGGACAGGGGGCCAACTATGGCTACACCTTC.

This chain links TRBV29-1 with TRBJ2-5; weak D call: TRBD2 (6 bases). Per the germline V gene, CDR1 is SQVTM and CDR2 is ANQGSEA. V shed 7 bases and J shed 5 bases, with 17 bases lying between them. CDR3 length: 13 residues. This CDR3 is CSALHGRSETQYF. In DNA form, the CDR3 reads TGCAGCGCCCTCCACGGGAGAAGCGAGACCCAGTACTTC.

For the CDR3, the DNA is TGTGCCAGCAGCGTAGGAGTTATGACGGGACAGGTATACAATGAGCAGTTCTTC. Translation: CASSVGVMTGQVYNEQFF. The chain is built from TRBV9 and TRBJ2-1; 8 nucleotides line up with TRBD1. The V gene end was trimmed by 0 bases and the J gene end by 4 bases; junction bases not matched to a gene: 12. Per germline, CDR1 SGDLS and CDR2 YYNGEE. The CDR3 covers 18 residues.

This clone was counted a single time. The chain uses TRBV11-2 and TRBJ2-2; no clear D gene. The CDR3 sequence is 15 residues long. CDR1 and CDR2 from the germline V gene are SGHAT and FQNNGV. V was clipped by 7 bases and J by 1 base, with 13 bases between them. The CDR3 sequence: CASNSPRRNTGELFF. DNA of the CDR3: TGTGCCAGCAATTCACCACGCAGGAACACCGGGGAGCTGTTTTTT. The full variable domain, rest sourced from reference TRBV11-2 and TRBJ2-2, is EAGVAQSPRYKIIEKRQSVAFWCNPISGHATLYWYQQILGQGPKLLIQFQNNGVVDDSQLPKDRFSAERLKGVDSTLKIQPAKLEDSAVYLCASNSPRRNTGELFFGEGSRLTVL.

The chain has TRBV6-5 and TRBJ2-7; 10 nucleotides line up with TRBD2. The CDR3 is made up of 15 amino acids. V was clipped by 6 bases and J by 0 bases; unmatched bases: 5. From germline, CDR1 is MNHEY and CDR2 SVGAGI. CDR3 nucleotides: TGTGCCAGCAGCGGACTAGCGGACCGCTCCTACGAGCAGTACTTC. This translates into CASSGLADRSYEQYF.

V usage is TRBV6-5 and J usage is TRBJ2-2, with 9 bases aligning to TRBD1. This CDR3 is built from 14 residues. Looked up from germline, CDR1 is MNHEY and CDR2 is SVGAGI. Trimming cost V 6 bases and J 5 bases; bases outside gene matches: 4. The CDR3 sequence is CASRQGAGTGELFF. The CDR3 region has the DNA TGTGCCAGCAGACAGGGGGCAGGAACCGGGGAGCTGTTTTTT.